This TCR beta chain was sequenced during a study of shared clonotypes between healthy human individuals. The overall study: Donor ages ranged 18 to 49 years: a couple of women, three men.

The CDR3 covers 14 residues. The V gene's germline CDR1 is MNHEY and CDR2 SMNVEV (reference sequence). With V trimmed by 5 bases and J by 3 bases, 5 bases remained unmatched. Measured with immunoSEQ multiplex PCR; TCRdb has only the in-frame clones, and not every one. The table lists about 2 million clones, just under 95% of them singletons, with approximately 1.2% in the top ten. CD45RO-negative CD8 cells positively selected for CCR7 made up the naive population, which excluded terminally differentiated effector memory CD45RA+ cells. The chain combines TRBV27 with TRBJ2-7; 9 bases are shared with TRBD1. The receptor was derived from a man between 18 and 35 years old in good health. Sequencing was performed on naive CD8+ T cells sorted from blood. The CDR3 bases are TGTGCCAGCAGTAGAAAGGACAGGGGCTACGAGCAGTACTTC. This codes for CASSRKDRGYEQYF.